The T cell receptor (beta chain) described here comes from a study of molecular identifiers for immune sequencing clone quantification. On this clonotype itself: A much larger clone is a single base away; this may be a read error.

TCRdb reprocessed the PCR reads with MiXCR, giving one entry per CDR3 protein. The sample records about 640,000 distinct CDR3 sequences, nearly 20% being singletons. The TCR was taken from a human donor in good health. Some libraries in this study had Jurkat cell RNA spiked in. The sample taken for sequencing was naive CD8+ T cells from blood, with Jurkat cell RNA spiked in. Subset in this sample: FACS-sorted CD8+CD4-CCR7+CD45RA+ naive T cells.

CDR3 sequence (DNA): TGCGGTGCTAGGAGGGGACTAGCGGGAGACTACGAGCAGTACTTC. Amino acid sequence: CGARRGLAGDYEQYF. The chain carries TRBV20-1 and TRBJ2-7; TRBD2 matches at 14 bases. CDR1 is DFQATT and CDR2 is SNEGSKA in the germline V gene (reference sequence). The CDR3 is 15 amino acids.